Listed here are 4 T cell receptor beta chains from one sample, sequenced in a study of CD8+ T cells in alopecia areata (dated 2018 in TCRdb). Receptors were amplified or captured by the immunoSEQ multiplex PCR assay. To provide template for TCR sequencing, every sample had RNA extracted and reverse transcribed into cDNA. TCRdb limited this immuneACCESS table to in-frame rearrangements with V and J called. A share of clones is missing; checked studies link under half to unresolved V genes, and the rest is unexplained. The sample records 150,000 to 200,000 clones, approximately 55% of which are singletons. 11% of the sample is held by the ten biggest clonotypes. Sample time point, as interpreted from the label and publication: less than 25 weeks on oral tofacitinib. The intended sense of this specimen's treatment or condition label: oral pan-JAK inhibitor, 5-10 mg twice daily. This specimen consisted of CD8+ T cells sorted from blood, obtained at week 24, from a patient treated with tofacitinib. All receptors derive from a human donor with alopecia areata.

The chain joins TRBV30 to TRBJ2-2; the D gene is possibly TRBD1 (5 bases). V shed 4 bases and J shed 4 bases, with 10 bases lying between them. The V gene's germline CDR1 is GTSNPN and CDR2 SVGIG (reference sequence). The CDR3 length is 13 residues. The CDR3 sequence: CAWIDSFTGELFF. As DNA, the CDR3 is TGTGCCTGGATCGACAGTTTCACCGGGGAGCTGTTTTTT.

This clone was seen more than once but under ten times. V is TRBV19 and J is TRBJ2-2; D remains ambiguous. This CDR3 is built from 15 residues. Germline lookup yields CDR1 LNHDA and CDR2 SQIVND (reference sequence). The germline V and J ends were trimmed by 5 bases and 1 base, with 11 bases remaining between them. The CDR3: CASSARTVNTGELFF. In nucleotides, the CDR3 is TGTGCCAGTAGTGCCCGGACCGTGAACACCGGGGAGCTGTTTTTT.

This clone turned up a few times. This chain links TRBV4-3 with TRBJ2-7, with D possibly being TRBD1 or TRBD2 (5 bases each). This CDR3 is built from 15 residues. Germline assignment: CDR1 LGHNA and CDR2 YSLEER. V was pared by 1 base and J by 5 bases, with 15 bases between. The CDR3 nucleotides read TGCGCCAGCAGCCAAGGGGTCAGGGACCCTAACGAGCAGTACTTC. This codes for CASSQGVRDPNEQYF.

This clone was seen more than once but under ten times. V is TRBV30 and J is TRBJ2-1; D unclear. Deletions cut 2 bases from V and 3 bases from J, with 8 bases between. There are 13 residues in the CDR3. Looked up from germline, CDR1 is GTSNPN and CDR2 is SVGIG (reference sequence). CDR3 nucleotides: TGTGCCTGGAGTTTCGGTTTCTACAATGAGCAGTTCTTC. Encoded protein: CAWSFGFYNEQFF.